These 10 T cell receptor beta chains came from one sample sequenced in a study of shared clonotypes between healthy human individuals. Only in-frame clones appear in the TCRdb table, and some are missing; sequencing was by immunoSEQ multiplex PCR. This repertoire shows more than 1.2 million clones, approximately 98.5% found once; its top ten account for approximately 0.4%. Sequences were obtained from naive CD4+ T cells sorted from blood. Subset defined: CD45RA+ positively selected. The receptor source for this set is a young man in good health.

This chain joins TRBV30 and TRBJ1-1, with TRBD1 matching 7 bases. J lost 5 bases, V lost 7 bases, and 10 bases had no gene match. There are 13 residues in the CDR3. Germline V gene lookup returns CDR1 GTSNPN and CDR2 SVGIG (reference sequence). The CDR3 DNA follows: TGTGCCTATTCTCAGGGGGGTTGGACTGAAGCTTTCTTT. It yields the protein CAYSQGGWTEAFF.

The rearrangement links TRBV6-1 to TRBJ2-4; TRBD1 aligns across 10 bases. Germline-derived CDR1 and CDR2 are MNHNS and SASEGT. Trimming at V came to 8 bases and at J to 7 bases, leaving 8 bases not matched to a gene. The CDR3 runs to 14 residues. CDR3: CASYPGGQGNIQYF. The CDR3 DNA reads as TGTGCCAGCTATCCTGGGGGACAGGGGAACATTCAGTACTTC.

The chain employs TRBV18 and TRBJ2-7, with D possibly matching TRBD1 (6 bases). The CDR3 contains 15 residues. With 4 bases removed from V and 3 bases from J, the gap between germline ends came to 16 bases. Germline CDR1 reads KGHSH; CDR2 reads LQKENI. DNA for the CDR3: TGTGCCAGCTCACGAGGGACACCTAGGAACTACGAGCAGTACTTC. Protein sequence: CASSRGTPRNYEQYF.

This chain links TRBV28 with TRBJ2-6; D is unclear. This CDR3 contains 14 residues. Germline-derived CDR1 and CDR2 are MDHEN and SYDVKM. Trimming cost V 3 bases and J 0 bases, with 3 bases left between them. In DNA form, the CDR3 reads TGTGCCAGCAGTTTCATCTCTGGGGCCAACGTCCTGACTTTC. This encodes CASSFISGANVLTF.

This chain uses TRBV27 with TRBJ2-3; no definite D call. The V and J ends lost 6 bases and 11 bases respectively, with 18 bases between them. This CDR3 region has 13 residues. Germline V gene sequence: CDR1 MNHEY, CDR2 SMNVEV (reference sequence). The CDR3 sequence is CASRKDGPRMQYF. CDR3 DNA sequence: TGTGCCAGCAGGAAGGACGGACCTCGGATGCAGTATTTT.

The CDR3 spells CASSLRDLEKLFF. The CDR3 nucleotides read TGTGCCAGCAGTTTGAGGGACCTAGAAAAACTGTTTTTT. The chain has TRBV27 and TRBJ1-4, with a tentative D call TRBD1 (5 bases). Germline V gives CDR1 MNHEY, CDR2 SMNVEV (reference sequence). The CDR3 is 13 residues long. V lost 3 bases to trimming and J lost 8 bases, with 10 bases between them.

This rearrangement joins TRBV11-2 to TRBJ1-3; D remains unclear. The germline CDR1 and CDR2 sequences are SGHAT and FQNNGV. Between the trimmed V and J ends, which lost 5 bases and 2 bases, there was a span of 13 bases. This CDR3 has 15 residues. The CDR3 region is CASSPNGVAGNTIYF. CDR3 DNA sequence: TGTGCCAGCAGCCCCAACGGTGTGGCTGGAAACACCATATATTTT.

The chain combines TRBV7-2 with TRBJ2-3, with unresolved D. V was pared by 3 bases and J by 0 bases, with 13 bases between. In germline, CDR1 is SGHTA, CDR2 FQGNSA. This CDR3 comprises 16 residues. The CDR3 loop reads CASSFGPQVSTDTQYF. CDR3 DNA: TGTGCCAGCAGCTTCGGGCCCCAGGTTAGCACAGATACGCAGTATTTT.

The V and J genes are TRBV5-1 and TRBJ1-5; D uncertain. V dropped 0 bases and J dropped 4 bases, with 8 bases sitting between them. The CDR3 runs to 14 residues. Looked up from germline, CDR1 is SGHRS and CDR2 is YFSETQ. The CDR3 here is CASSLDSLNQPQHF. CDR3 in DNA: TGCGCCAGCAGCTTGGACAGCCTGAATCAGCCCCAGCATTTT.

The genes are TRBV28 and TRBJ2-7, with TRBD2 matching over 8 bases. CDR1 MDHEN and CDR2 SYDVKM come from the germline V gene. Trimming at V came to 5 bases and at J to 4 bases, leaving 7 bases not matched to a gene. The CDR3 sequence is 14 residues long. The CDR3 spells CASSSGSQSYEQYF. CDR3 nucleotides: TGTGCCAGCAGTAGCGGGAGTCAGTCGTACGAGCAGTACTTC.